The 27 T cell receptor beta chains below all came from one sample that was sequenced in a study of cytomegalovirus exposure and HLA in healthy donors. Amplification used 60 Vbeta primers and 13 Jbeta primers. The repertoire was sequenced with immunoSEQ multiplex PCR; TCRdb's copy has only in-frame clones and lacks some. The sample consists of around 67,000 clones, 80% to 90% of them appearing once. Input material: PBMCs. The receptors derive from a woman aged 30 to 39 in good health and CMV-seropositive.

The chain combines TRBV19 with TRBJ2-3; no clear D. Looked up from germline, CDR1 is LNHDA and CDR2 is SQIVND (reference sequence). Trimming left V 3 bases short and J 0 bases short, with 10 bases between. The CDR3 runs to 15 residues. CDR3 bases: TGTGCCAGTAGTATGTATGCTATTAGCACAGATACGCAGTATTTT. Its translation is CASSMYAISTDTQYF.

V is TRBV5-6 and J is TRBJ2-5; 10 nucleotides match TRBD1. V lost 6 bases and J lost 5; bases outside the gene matches: 4. Per the germline V gene, CDR1 is SGHDT and CDR2 is YYEEEE. The CDR3 is made up of 13 amino acids. Here the CDR3 DNA reads TGTGCCAGCACGGGACAGGGGCTCGAGACCCAGTACTTC. Translation gives CASTGQGLETQYF. The complete variable domain, with remaining parts taken from reference TRBV5-6 and TRBJ2-5, reads DAGVTQSPTHLIKTRGQQVTLRCSPKSGHDTVSWYQQALGQGPQFIFQYYEEEERQRGNFPDRFSGHQFPNYSSELNVNALLLGDSALYLCASTGQGLETQYFGPGTRLLVL.

V gene TRBV6-1 combines with J gene TRBJ2-7; 8 bases fit TRBD2. Germline V gene sequence: CDR1 MNHNS, CDR2 SASEGT. Unmatched junction bases numbered 15, after V lost 3 bases and J lost 2 bases. The CDR3 is made up of 18 amino acids. This chain's CDR3 is CASSEVANAGGRAYEQYF. DNA of the CDR3: TGTGCCAGCAGTGAGGTCGCTAACGCGGGGGGCAGAGCCTACGAGCAGTACTTC.

The chain employs TRBV7-8 and TRBJ2-1; 9 nucleotides agree with TRBD2. The V gene end was trimmed by 0 bases and the J gene end by 6 bases; junction bases not matched to a gene: 6. CDR3 length equals 16 residues. Per the germline V gene, CDR1 is SGHVS and CDR2 is FQNEAQ. CDR3 loop: CASSLAGTSTFNEQFF. DNA for the CDR3: TGTGCCAGCAGCTTAGCCGGGACTAGCACGTTCAATGAGCAGTTCTTC.

As DNA, the CDR3 is TGTGCCAGCAGCTCCCGACAGCCTACCGGGGAGCTGTTTTTT. The encoded protein is CASSSRQPTGELFF. The chain uses TRBV13 and TRBJ2-2, with a possible D match to TRBD1 (5 bases). V lost 4 bases and J lost 5, with 11 bases in between. There are 14 residues in the CDR3. The V gene's germline CDR1 is PRHDT and CDR2 FYEKMQ (reference sequence).

The J gene is TRBJ2-7, the V gene TRBV5-1, with 9 bases identical to TRBD2. V dropped 5 bases and J dropped 1; count of bases not matched to a gene: 10. Germline CDR1 reads SGHRS; CDR2 reads YFSETQ. The CDR3 length is 16 residues. CDR3 region: CASSSVGLAGSYEQYF. The DNA for the CDR3 is TGCGCCAGCAGTAGTGTCGGCCTAGCGGGGTCCTACGAGCAGTACTTC.

V gene TRBV28 combines with J gene TRBJ1-5; 7 bases agree with TRBD1. This CDR3 has 18 residues. Germline CDR1 reads MDHEN; CDR2 reads SYDVKM. J was trimmed by 0 bases and V by 5 bases; bases with no gene match: 13. The CDR3 sequence: CASSAPGTVFYSNQPQHF. The CDR3 nucleotides are TGTGCCAGCAGTGCCCCCGGGACAGTCTTCTATAGCAATCAGCCCCAGCATTTT. Supplemented by reference TRBV28 and TRBJ1-5, the full variable domain reads DVKVTQSSRYLVKRTGEKVFLECVQDMDHENMFWYRQDPGLGLRLIYFSYDVKMKEKGDIPEGYSVSREKKERFSLILESASTNQTSMYLCASSAPGTVFYSNQPQHFGDGTRLSIL.

DNA for the CDR3: TGCGCCAGCAGTGGGACAGGGACCTCCGGGGAGCTGTTTTTT. It yields the protein CASSGTGTSGELFF. This chain connects TRBV10-1 to TRBJ2-2; TRBD1 agrees at 8 bases. The V gene's germline CDR1 is WNHNN and CDR2 SYGVQD (reference sequence). Trimming removed 4 bases from V and 6 bases from J; junction bases left unmatched: 4. The CDR3 runs to 14 residues.

The chain combines TRBV19 with TRBJ1-2; D is uncertain. The CDR3 has 14 residues. V lost 4 bases, J lost 4 bases, and 13 bases lay in between. CDR1 LNHDA and CDR2 SQIVND come from the germline V gene (reference sequence). The CDR3 here is CASSTSTAVYGYTF. The CDR3 DNA is TGTGCCAGTAGTACCTCGACTGCCGTCTATGGCTACACCTTC.

CDR3 sequence (DNA): TGCGCCAGCAGCCAAGGGGGTGCAGGAGGGGGCTTCTACGAGCAGTACTTC. Translation gives CASSQGGAGGGFYEQYF. This chain joins TRBV4-1 and TRBJ2-7; D possibly corresponds to TRBD1 (7 bases). Germline V CDR1 and CDR2: MGHRA, YSYEKL. There are 17 residues in the CDR3. Trimming removed 1 base at V and 3 bases at J, with 19 bases between.

The chain has TRBV7-9 and TRBJ2-5; a weak D match, TRBD2 (6 bases). The CDR3 covers 13 residues. Looked up from germline, CDR1 is SEHNR and CDR2 is FQNEAQ (reference sequence). Trimming left V 5 bases short and J 4 bases short, with 11 bases between. Here the CDR3 reads CASSVGGRETQYF. The DNA for the CDR3 is TGTGCCAGCAGCGTCGGGGGACGAGAGACCCAGTACTTC.

This chain uses TRBV5-1 with TRBJ2-5; 8 nucleotides match TRBD2. CDR3 size: 15 residues. After removal of 2 bases from V and 4 bases from J, the junction contained 7 bases not matched to a gene. From germline, CDR1 is SGHRS and CDR2 YFSETQ. As DNA, the CDR3 is TGCGCCAGCAGCTTTGGACTAGCCAGGGTAGAGACCCAGTACTTC. Amino acids: CASSFGLARVETQYF. Drawing the rest from reference TRBV5-1 and TRBJ2-5, the complete variable domain is KAGVTQTPRYLIKTRGQQVTLSCSPISGHRSVSWYQQTPGQGLQFLFEYFSETQRNKGNFPGRFSGRQFSNSRSEMNVSTLELGDSALYLCASSFGLARVETQYFGPGTRLLVL.

This rearrangement joins TRBV21-1 to TRBJ2-7; the DNA was not compared with TRBD2, the D call given in the table. TRBV21-1 is deemed a pseudogene. This CDR3 has 16 residues. The CDR3 here is CASSGAWTSEKYEQYF. CDR3 coding DNA: TGTGCCAGCAGCGGCGCTTGGACTAGCGAGAAATACGAGCAGTACTTC.

The CDR3 spells CASSLAVFRGTGELFF. Here the CDR3 DNA reads TGTGCCAGCAGCTTAGCCGTCTTTAGGGGCACCGGGGAGCTGTTTTTT. The V and J genes are TRBV7-2 and TRBJ2-2, with D possibly matching TRBD1 (5 bases). V dropped 0 bases and J dropped 4 bases, with 12 bases sitting between them. The CDR3 has 16 amino acids. CDR1 and CDR2 (germline): SGHTA, FQGNSA. The full variable domain, in which reference TRBV7-2 and TRBJ2-2 provide the parts outside the CDR3, is GAGVSQSPSNKVTEKGKDVELRCDPISGHTALYWYRQSLGQGLEFLIYFQGNSAPDKSGLPSDRFSAERTGGSVSTLTIQRTQQEDSAVYLCASSLAVFRGTGELFFGEGSRLTVL.

The chain employs TRBV7-3 and TRBJ1-1; D remains ambiguous. Trimming removed 1 base at V and 7 bases at J, with 13 bases between. This CDR3 has 14 amino acids. The V gene's germline CDR1 is SGHTA and CDR2 FQGTGA. CDR3 region: CASSLRGRGDEAFF. The CDR3 DNA follows: TGTGCCAGCAGCTTAAGAGGGCGGGGAGATGAAGCTTTCTTT.

The V call is TRBV29-1, the J call TRBJ2-1; 7 positions match TRBD2. The CDR3 consists of 15 residues. CDR1 and CDR2 (germline): SQVTM, ANQGSEA. Trimming cost V 4 bases and J 3 bases; bases outside gene matches: 9. The CDR3 is CSVVGGRAVYNEQFF. The DNA for the CDR3 is TGCAGCGTTGTTGGTGGGAGGGCTGTCTACAATGAGCAGTTCTTC.

This sequence joins TRBV11-2 and TRBJ2-6; D is undetermined. The CDR3 spans 17 residues. Per germline, CDR1 SGHAT and CDR2 FQNNGV. Trimming took 6 bases from V and 0 from J, leaving 15 bases between them. The CDR3 reads CASSSISGGSGANVLTF. The CDR3 nucleotides read TGTGCCAGCAGTTCGATTTCGGGTGGCTCTGGGGCCAACGTCCTGACTTTC.

V gene TRBV5-1 combines with J gene TRBJ2-5; TRBD1 agrees at 9 bases. This CDR3 is 14 amino acids long. The junction had 7 bases not matched to a gene; V was cut back by 5 bases and J by 5 bases. CDR1 and CDR2 (germline): SGHRS, YFSETQ. The DNA for the CDR3 is TGCGCCAGCAGGGGTACAGGGGGCGCGGAGACCCAGTACTTC. Translating gives CASRGTGGAETQYF. Drawing the rest from reference TRBV5-1 and TRBJ2-5, the complete variable domain is KAGVTQTPRYLIKTRGQQVTLSCSPISGHRSVSWYQQTPGQGLQFLFEYFSETQRNKGNFPGRFSGRQFSNSRSEMNVSTLELGDSALYLCASRGTGGAETQYFGPGTRLLVL.

The chain carries TRBV15 and TRBJ1-1; 9 positions match TRBD1. J lost 5 bases, V lost 4 bases, and 8 bases had no gene match. Germline-derived CDR1 and CDR2 are LNHNV and YYDKDF (reference sequence). The CDR3 extends over 15 amino acids. DNA for the CDR3: TGTGCCACCAGCACGAACAGGGGGCCGGGGACTGAAGCTTTCTTT. Translated, it gives CATSTNRGPGTEAFF.

The V call is TRBV6-1, the J call TRBJ1-5; D might be TRBD1 (5 bases). V was cut by 4 bases and J by 5 bases, with 12 bases left in between. From germline, CDR1 is MNHNS and CDR2 SASEGT. CDR3 length: 14 residues. The DNA of the CDR3 is TGTGCCAGCAGTGCTCAGGGATATTATCAGCCCCAGCATTTT. Amino acid sequence: CASSAQGYYQPQHF.

The chain couples TRBV7-9 to TRBJ2-5; a possible D gene is TRBD2 (6 bases). The last part of the DNA fits TRBJ2-7 better; the J call may be wrong. The CDR3 loop spans 16 amino acids. Germline-derived CDR1 and CDR2 are SEHNR and FQNEAQ (reference sequence). CDR3 coding DNA: TGTGCCAGCAGCCTTCCCCTGGGGGAGGCCTCCTACGAGCAGTACTTC. Translating gives CASSLPLGEASYEQYF.

The genes are TRBV19 and TRBJ2-6, with 8 bases lining up with TRBD1. The CDR3 has 14 residues. CDR1 and CDR2 (germline): LNHDA, SQIVND (reference sequence). Trimming at V came to 8 bases and at J to 12 bases, leaving 12 bases not matched to a gene. CDR3 in amino acids: CASSSPRTGSVLTF. The DNA of the CDR3 is TGTGCCAGTTCCTCCCCCCGGACAGGGTCCGTCCTGACTTTC.

The chain recombines TRBV28 with TRBJ1-2, with D possibly matching TRBD1 (5 bases). The V end lost 11 bases, the J end lost 7 bases, and 20 bases lay between the germline ends. Germline V gene data show CDR1 as MDHEN and CDR2 as SYDVKM. The CDR3 covers 13 residues. Here the CDR3 DNA reads TGTGCCCTCGGGGGGGAGAGGGTCGGTGGCTACACCTTC. Translated, it gives CALGGERVGGYTF.

CDR3 sequence reads: CASSLAGQGGEKLFF. In nucleotides, the CDR3 is TGTGCCAGCAGCTTAGCGGGACAGGGTGGCGAAAAACTGTTTTTT. The V and J genes are TRBV7-9 and TRBJ1-4; 9 nucleotides agree with TRBD1. Germline V gives CDR1 SEHNR, CDR2 FQNEAQ (reference sequence). The ends lost 0 bases at V and 8 bases at J; junction bases unmatched: 4. CDR3 length: 15 amino acids.

The V and J genes are TRBV6-1 and TRBJ2-7; TRBD2 matches at 9 bases. The CDR3 consists of 13 residues. V gave up 6 bases and J gave up 6 bases; unmatched junction bases: 6. Germline CDR1 is MNHNS and CDR2 is SASEGT. CDR3 nucleotide sequence: TGTGCCAGCAGGCCGGGACTAGCAGTCGAGCAGTACTTC. Translating it yields CASRPGLAVEQYF.

This sequence joins TRBV2 and TRBJ2-7, with a tentative D call TRBD1 (6 bases). V was shortened by 8 bases and J by 0 bases, with 14 bases between the two germline ends. The length of the CDR3 is 14 residues. CDR1 is SNHLY and CDR2 is FYNNEI in the germline V gene. CDR3 sequence: CASGGQRSSYEQYF. The CDR3 coding sequence is TGTGCCAGCGGAGGACAGAGGAGCTCCTACGAGCAGTACTTC.

The V call is TRBV5-4, the J call TRBJ2-2; TRBD1 matches at 8 bases. CDR1 and CDR2 (germline): SGHNT, YYREEE (reference sequence). This CDR3 is built from 18 residues. The J segment lost 5 bases and the V segment lost 0 bases, leaving 12 bases of the junction unmatched. CDR3 sequence reads: CASSLVGVGTGGTGELFF. Here the CDR3 DNA reads TGTGCCAGCAGCTTGGTGGGCGTCGGGACAGGAGGAACCGGGGAGCTGTTTTTT.